Below are 20 T cell receptor beta chains sequenced from a single sample in a study of shared clonotypes between healthy human individuals. Sequencing used immunoSEQ multiplex PCR; TCRdb keeps in-frame clones, though not all of them. The profile shows fewer than 650,000 clones, around 78% of them singletons. Specimen: PBMCs. The receptors were gathered from a middle-aged woman in good health. Some clones in this sample may be carry-over from other donors' samples.

The chain recombines TRBV4-2 with TRBJ1-5; no clear D gene. The V gene lost 0 bases and the J gene lost 4 bases, with 10 bases spanning the gap. Germline V gene lookup returns CDR1 LGHNA and CDR2 YNFKEQ. The CDR3 has 15 residues. The CDR3 sequence: CASSQDEQHNQPQHF. As DNA, the CDR3 is TGTGCCAGCAGCCAAGATGAACAGCATAATCAGCCCCAGCATTTT.

This rearrangement joins TRBV7-2 to TRBJ2-5, with 8 bases identical to TRBD2. The CDR3 spans 15 residues. J gave up 5 bases and V 2 bases, and 7 bases lay outside the gene matches. CDR1 is SGHTA and CDR2 is FQGNSA in the germline V gene. CDR3 protein: CASSLPSGGLETQYF. CDR3 DNA: TGTGCCAGCAGCTTACCTTCGGGAGGGCTTGAGACCCAGTACTTC.

This clone came up once. The chain is built from TRBV7-8 and TRBJ1-2; a weak D match, TRBD1 (6 bases). Trimming took 1 base from V and 3 from J, leaving 15 bases between them. The CDR3 is 16 amino acids. Germline V gives CDR1 SGHVS, CDR2 FQNEAQ. This CDR3 reads CASSLETGHSYYGYTF. The CDR3 bases are TGTGCCAGCAGCTTAGAAACGGGACACTCCTACTATGGCTACACCTTC.

V and J are TRBV4-2 and TRBJ2-7, with TRBD1 identical over 9 bases. Germline V CDR1 and CDR2: LGHNA, YNFKEQ. The junction had 4 bases not matched to a gene; V was cut back by 0 bases and J by 1 base. The CDR3 is 16 residues long. CDR3 in DNA: TGTGCCAGCAGCCAAGATGGAGGACAGGGGTCCTACGAGCAGTACTTC. This translates into CASSQDGGQGSYEQYF.

V gene TRBV30 combines with J gene TRBJ2-4; D not certain. The V and J ends lost 7 bases and 0 bases respectively, with 10 bases between them. Germline V gives CDR1 GTSNPN, CDR2 SVGIG (reference sequence). The CDR3 covers 13 residues. The CDR3 is CAFEGLAKNIQYF. The CDR3 DNA follows: TGTGCCTTCGAAGGGTTAGCCAAAAACATTCAGTACTTC.

The genes are TRBV5-4 and TRBJ2-7; D might be TRBD1 or TRBD2, each matching 6 bases. Per germline, CDR1 SGHNT and CDR2 YYREEE (reference sequence). This CDR3 is built from 14 residues. V lost 4 bases to trimming and J lost 4 bases, with 15 bases between them. The CDR3 protein is CASSLGGAIYEQYF. DNA of the CDR3: TGTGCCAGCAGCCTGGGGGGCGCGATATACGAGCAGTACTTC.

CDR3 region: CSVENGQGTDTQYF. CDR3 nucleotides: TGCAGCGTTGAAAACGGACAGGGCACAGATACGCAGTATTTT. The V gene is TRBV29-1, the J gene TRBJ2-3; 7 bases fit TRBD1. Germline trimming cut 2 bases from V and 1 base from J; bases unmatched to any gene: 3. The CDR3 spans 14 residues. CDR1 is SQVTM and CDR2 is ANQGSEA in the germline V gene.

This sequence joins TRBV19 and TRBJ2-3; 9 bases map to TRBD2. CDR1 and CDR2 (germline): LNHDA, SQIVND (reference sequence). J lost 4 bases, V lost 2 bases, and 4 bases had no gene match. The CDR3 consists of 15 residues. CDR3 DNA: TGTGCCAGTAGTATACTAGCGGGACTCTCAGATACGCAGTATTTT. This translates into CASSILAGLSDTQYF.

This sequence joins TRBV6-6 and TRBJ1-5; tentative D call: TRBD1 (5 bases). Germline V gene lookup returns CDR1 MNHNY and CDR2 SVGAGI (reference sequence). The CDR3 contains 15 residues. V was clipped by 1 base and J by 0 bases, with 7 bases between them. The CDR3 loop reads CASSYWDVSNQPQHF. The DNA of the CDR3 is TGTGCCAGCAGTTACTGGGACGTTAGCAATCAGCCCCAGCATTTT.

The chain links TRBV9 to TRBJ2-3, with D possibly being TRBD2 (6 bases). Germline V gene sequence: CDR1 SGDLS, CDR2 YYNGEE. Trimming left V 4 bases short and J 2 bases short, with 17 bases between. The CDR3 extends over 16 amino acids. This CDR3 reads CASSPSSGLTTDTQYF. The DNA of the CDR3 is TGTGCCAGCAGCCCGTCCAGCGGGCTTACCACAGATACGCAGTATTTT.

This sequence joins TRBV11-3 and TRBJ2-1; no firm D call. The germline V gene has CDR1 SGHNT and CDR2 YENEEA. Trimming took off 2 bases at V and 7 bases at J, with 9 bases between the two ends. This CDR3 has 13 residues. The CDR3 region is CASSLTVWNEQFF. The CDR3 bases are TGTGCCAGCAGCTTAACCGTTTGGAATGAGCAGTTCTTC.

This clone was observed a handful of times. This chain uses TRBV10-3 with TRBJ2-5; D unclear. Germline CDR1 is ENHRY and CDR2 is SYGVKD. There are 14 residues in the CDR3. Trimming removed 3 bases at V and 1 base at J, with 9 bases between. CDR3 in amino acids: CAISDRTGQETQYF. Written as DNA, the CDR3 is TGTGCCATCAGTGACAGGACGGGCCAAGAGACCCAGTACTTC.

This chain joins TRBV6-1 and TRBJ1-2, with TRBD1 identical over 7 bases. The V segment lost 2 bases and the J segment 4 bases; nucleotides outside the gene matches: 10. The CDR3 is made up of 16 amino acids. Germline assignment: CDR1 MNHNS and CDR2 SASEGT. Here the CDR3 reads CASSERGPRMGYGYTF. CDR3 in DNA: TGTGCCAGCAGTGAAAGGGGGCCCAGAATGGGCTATGGCTACACCTTC.

The J gene is TRBJ2-1, the V gene TRBV27; 8 bases map to TRBD1. The germline CDR1 and CDR2 sequences are MNHEY and SMNVEV (reference sequence). V lost 1 base and J lost 10; bases outside the gene matches: 9. This CDR3 is built from 15 residues. Written as DNA, the CDR3 is TGTGCCAGCAGTTTATTAAACCAGGGGGCGAGGGAGCAGTTCTTC. Amino acid sequence: CASSLLNQGAREQFF.

A note on this clone: The same CDR3 also results from other DNA sequences found in this sample. J is TRBJ1-1 and V is TRBV19; D gene unclear. The germline gives CDR1 LNHDA, CDR2 SQIVND (reference sequence). Deletions cut 6 bases from V and 5 bases from J, with 13 bases between. This CDR3 spans 13 amino acids. CDR3 sequence reads: CASSISRQTEAFF. The CDR3 DNA is TGTGCCAGTAGCATTTCTCGTCAGACTGAAGCTTTCTTT.

The chain joins TRBV5-5 to TRBJ2-5; D not resolved. Per the germline V gene, CDR1 is SGHKS and CDR2 is YYEKEE (reference sequence). V lost 0 bases, J lost 11 bases, and 2 bases lay in between. The CDR3 covers 9 residues. The CDR3 DNA sequence: TGTGCCAGCAGCTTGGCTCAGTACTTC. Residues: CASSLAQYF.

V usage is TRBV28 and J usage is TRBJ2-5, with D possibly matching TRBD2 (6 bases). There are 14 residues in the CDR3. Germline-derived CDR1 and CDR2 are MDHEN and SYDVKM. V was clipped by 6 bases and J by 1 base, with 12 bases between them. This CDR3 reads CASRPPGAQETQYF. CDR3 nucleotides: TGTGCCAGCAGGCCCCCGGGAGCCCAAGAGACCCAGTACTTC.

Comment on this clone: Other DNA variants within this sample encode the same CDR3. V is TRBV5-4 and J is TRBJ2-3, with D possibly TRBD2 on 5 matching bases. V lost 0 bases, J lost 3 bases, and 8 bases lay in between. This CDR3 has 14 amino acids. CDR1 and CDR2 (germline): SGHNT, YYREEE (reference sequence). The CDR3 DNA follows: TGTGCCAGCAGCTTGGATACGGGAACAGATACGCAGTATTTT. It codes for CASSLDTGTDTQYF.

The rearrangement joins TRBV28 to TRBJ1-5; 9 bases agree with TRBD1. The CDR3 extends over 14 amino acids. Trimming took 3 bases from V and 5 from J; bases not matched to a gene: 2. Germline CDR1 MDHEN, CDR2 SYDVKM. CDR3 residues: CASSLGQGHQPQHF. Here the CDR3 DNA reads TGTGCCAGCAGTTTGGGACAGGGCCATCAGCCCCAGCATTTT. The complete variable domain, with remaining parts taken from reference TRBV28 and TRBJ1-5, reads DVKVTQSSRYLVKRTGEKVFLECVQDMDHENMFWYRQDPGLGLRLIYFSYDVKMKEKGDIPEGYSVSREKKERFSLILESASTNQTSMYLCASSLGQGHQPQHFGDGTRLSIL.

Remarks on this clone: A much larger clone lies one base from this, so it may be a read error. This chain links TRBV14 with TRBJ1-1, with D perhaps TRBD1 (6 bases). This CDR3 contains 14 residues. Per germline, CDR1 SGHDN and CDR2 FVKESK. Here the CDR3 DNA reads TGTGTCAGCAGCAACAGGGCCGAAAGCACTGAAGCTTTCTTT. Translated, it gives CVSSNRAESTEAFF.